Below, 19 T cell receptor beta chains from the same sample are listed, as sequenced in a study of T cell changes during pregnancy in multiple sclerosis (dated by TCRdb to the late 2010s). Libraries were made using the immunoSEQ multiplex PCR assay. Entries here come from immuneACCESS through TCRdb and include only in-frame sequences with V and J called. Some clones fail to appear in such tables; in the studies checked, an unresolved V gene covers under half of the shortfall, and the cause of the remainder is unknown. Here the sample has around 25,000 clones; roughly 89% occur a single time. In total, the top ten clones hold roughly 8% of the sample. The source was CD8+ T cells from peripheral blood mononuclear cells, collected in the first trimester of pregnancy. The receptors stem from a female donor in good health, enrolled as a control in a pregnancy study.

This sequence joins TRBV4-3 and TRBJ1-5; D uncertain. The CDR3 is made up of 15 amino acids. Germline loops: CDR1 LGHNA, CDR2 YSLEER. The germline V and J ends were trimmed by 0 bases and 2 bases, with 8 bases remaining between them. The CDR3 DNA is TGCGCCAGCAGCCAAGAGTATCCCGGCAATCAGCCCCAGCATTTT. Translated: CASSQEYPGNQPQHF.

CDR3 sequence (DNA): TGTGCCAGCAGCCCCCGACAGGCGAACACCGGGGAGCTGTTTTTT. Its translation: CASSPRQANTGELFF. The chain recombines TRBV7-9 with TRBJ2-2; D is perhaps TRBD1 (6 bases). The CDR3 is 15 residues long. Germline CDR1 SEHNR, CDR2 FQNEAQ (reference sequence). V lost 5 bases, J lost 0 bases, and 10 bases lay in between. Drawing the rest from reference TRBV7-9 and TRBJ2-2, the complete variable domain is DTGVSQNPRHKITKRGQNVTFRCDPISEHNRLYWYRQTLGQGPEFLTYFQNEAQLEKSRLLSDRFSAERPKGSFSTLEIQRTEQGDSAMYLCASSPRQANTGELFFGEGSRLTVL.

A note on this clone: In the same sample, other DNA sequences code for this CDR3. V usage is TRBV7-9 and J usage is TRBJ1-1; 8 nucleotides agree with TRBD1. After removal of 5 bases from V and 5 bases from J, the junction contained 4 bases not matched to a gene. The CDR3 is 13 amino acids. Germline CDR1 reads SEHNR; CDR2 reads FQNEAQ (reference sequence). CDR3 coding DNA: TGTGCCAGCAGCCCACAGGGGGGGACTGAAGCTTTCTTT. Its protein is CASSPQGGTEAFF.

CDR3 sequence (DNA): TGTGCCATCAGCAGGGGGCTGGAGACCCAGTACTTC. This sequence encodes CAISRGLETQYF. J is TRBJ2-5 and V is TRBV10-3; 8 bases fit TRBD1. There are 12 residues in the CDR3. Germline V gene data show CDR1 as ENHRY and CDR2 as SYGVKD. The trim removed 6 bases at V and 5 bases at J, leaving 2 bases unmatched.

This clone is judged medium-sized (0.01 to 0.1%). The junction differs from germline at one of its ends, possibly a read error. The chain carries TRBV7-7 and TRBJ1-5, with D perhaps TRBD1 (6 bases). Germline assignment: CDR1 SSHAT and CDR2 FNYEAQ (reference sequence). This CDR3 spans 16 amino acids. CDR3 DNA: TGTGCTAGCAGTCCAATCCGGCCAGGGGGCAATCAGCCCCAGCATTTT. Translated: CASSPIRPGGNQPQHF. The variable domain in full, completed from reference TRBV7-7 and TRBJ1-5, reads GAGVSQSPRYKVTKRGQDVTLRCDPISSHATLYWYQQALGQGPEFLTYFNYEAQPDKSGLPSDRFSAERPEGSISTLTIQRTEQRDSAMYRCASSPIRPGGNQPQHFGDGTRLSIL.

This clone appeared a few times. The CDR3 DNA sequence: TGTGCCAGCAGTGAAGGAAGAGGGTCTGAAGCTTTCTTT. Residues: CASSEGRGSEAFF. The chain is built from TRBV25-1 and TRBJ1-1, with unresolved D. V lost 2 bases and J lost 6, with 10 bases in between. The CDR3 runs to 13 residues. Germline V gene data show CDR1 as MGHDK and CDR2 as SYGVNS. Full variable domain (remainder filled in from reference TRBV25-1 and TRBJ1-1): EADIYQTPRYLVIGTGKKITLECSQTMGHDKMYWYQQDPGMELHLIHYSYGVNSTEKGDLSSESTVSRIRTEHFPLTLESARPSHTSQYLCASSEGRGSEAFFGQGTRLTVV.

This chain connects TRBV4-3 to TRBJ2-7, with 8 bases matching TRBD2. CDR1 is LGHNA, CDR2 YSLEER, per germline. The V gene end was trimmed by 1 base and the J gene end by 2 bases; junction bases not matched to a gene: 10. The CDR3 spans 17 residues. The CDR3 DNA is TGCGCCAGCAGCCAAGTTAGGCGGGGGGTTTCTCCCTACGAGCAGTACTTC. Its translation is CASSQVRRGVSPYEQYF.

V is TRBV7-3 and J is TRBJ2-3, with 9 bases identical to TRBD2. The V gene end was trimmed by 5 bases and the J gene end by 5 bases; junction bases not matched to a gene: 5. Germline V lookup: CDR1 SGHTA, CDR2 FQGTGA. The CDR3 sequence is 14 residues long. The CDR3 region has the DNA TGTGCCAGCAGCGGCGGGGGGGCCGTAGATACGCAGTATTTT. Protein: CASSGGGAVDTQYF.

The gene calls are TRBV4-1 and TRBJ2-1; unclear D gene. The germline CDR1 and CDR2 sequences are MGHRA and YSYEKL. There are 13 residues in the CDR3. V was trimmed by 4 bases and J by 6 bases, leaving 10 bases between them. This CDR3 is CASSLSLSNEQFF. In DNA form, the CDR3 reads TGCGCCAGCAGCCTCAGTTTGTCCAATGAGCAGTTCTTC.

The gene calls are TRBV25-1 and TRBJ1-2; maybe TRBD1 (6 bases). Germline CDR1 and CDR2: MGHDK and SYGVNS. The CDR3 extends over 15 amino acids. Trimming removed 4 bases from V and 2 bases from J, with 14 bases in between. CDR3 in DNA: TGTGCCAGCAGTGTAGCACAGGGTACCAACTATGGCTACACCTTC. It translates to CASSVAQGTNYGYTF.

The chain combines TRBV6-1 with TRBJ1-2, with D maybe TRBD1 (6 bases). The V and J ends lost 5 bases and 4 bases respectively, with 14 bases between them. Germline CDR1 and CDR2: MNHNS and SASEGT. This CDR3 comprises 14 residues. The CDR3 is CASSSRGYSYGYTF. The CDR3 DNA reads as TGTGCCAGCAGTTCCAGGGGCTACAGCTATGGCTACACCTTC.

The rearrangement uses TRBV19 and TRBJ1-5; no reliable D call. This CDR3 contains 13 residues. Per germline, CDR1 LNHDA and CDR2 SQIVND (reference sequence). Trimming shortened V by 9 bases and J by 0 bases, and 9 bases separated the two germline ends. The CDR3 DNA is TGTGCCAGCGGGGAGGATAGCAATCAGCCCCAGCATTTT. Translated: CASGEDSNQPQHF.

The gene calls are TRBV6-5 and TRBJ1-2; TRBD1 matches 9 bases. This CDR3 contains 13 residues. Germline loops: CDR1 MNHEY, CDR2 SVGAGI. V shed 4 bases, J shed 4 bases, and the junction held 1 base outside the gene matches. The CDR3 reads CASSWTGVYGYTF. The CDR3 DNA reads TGTGCCAGCAGTTGGACAGGGGTCTATGGCTACACCTTC.

The genes are TRBV29-1 and TRBJ1-2; tentatively, D is TRBD1 (5 bases). The V end was cut by 4 bases, the J end by 6 bases, with 12 bases between. The CDR3 has 12 amino acids. Per germline, CDR1 SQVTM and CDR2 ANQGSEA. CDR3 in DNA: TGCAGCGTTGGGGGGGGGTACGATGGCTACACCTTC. It yields the protein CSVGGGYDGYTF.

This chain connects TRBV7-8 to TRBJ2-5, with a tentative D call TRBD1 (6 bases). This CDR3 region has 14 residues. Germline values: CDR1 SGHVS, CDR2 FQNEAQ. Trimming removed 2 bases from V and 3 bases from J, with 10 bases in between. CDR3 in DNA: TGTGCCAGCAGCTTAAAGGCAGGGGAAGAGACCCAGTACTTC. Its translation: CASSLKAGEETQYF.

The J gene is TRBJ1-1, the V gene TRBV7-8; TRBD1 is a possible D gene (5 bases). The germline V gene has CDR1 SGHVS and CDR2 FQNEAQ. There are 11 residues in the CDR3. Trimming removed 4 bases at V and 8 bases at J, with 8 bases between. In nucleotides, the CDR3 is TGTGCCAGCAGCTACGACAGCGAAGCTTTCTTT. This gives the protein CASSYDSEAFF.

This CDR3 reads CASSSDRAVDEQYF. DNA for the CDR3: TGTGCCAGCAGCTCAGACAGGGCTGTTGACGAGCAGTACTTC. The chain combines TRBV11-3 with TRBJ2-7; 7 bases line up with TRBD1. The germline V gene has CDR1 SGHNT and CDR2 YENEEA. The J segment lost 5 bases and the V segment lost 4 bases, leaving 8 bases of the junction unmatched. This CDR3 has 14 amino acids. Full variable domain (missing parts from reference TRBV11-3 and TRBJ2-7): EAGVVQSPRYKIIEKKQPVAFWCNPISGHNTLYWYLQNLGQGPELLIRYENEEAVDDSQLPKDRFSAERLKGVDSTLKIQPAELGDSAVYLCASSSDRAVDEQYFGPGTRLTVT.

The genes are TRBV4-3 and TRBJ1-2; tentative D call: TRBD1 (5 bases). The germline CDR1 and CDR2 sequences are LGHNA and YSLEER. The CDR3 loop spans 15 amino acids. Deletions cut 0 bases from V and 5 bases from J, with 13 bases between. The CDR3 nucleotides are TGCGCCAGCAGCCAAGACGTGACAGAAAATTATGGCTACACCTTC. It yields the protein CASSQDVTENYGYTF.

This rearrangement joins TRBV9 to TRBJ2-3; 8 nucleotides line up with TRBD2. The CDR3 loop spans 16 amino acids. CDR1 and CDR2 (germline): SGDLS, YYNGEE. V lost 4 bases, J lost 0 bases, and 7 bases stayed unmatched. CDR3 in amino acids: CASSPRLATSTDTQYF. As DNA, the CDR3 is TGTGCCAGCAGCCCCCGACTAGCGACTAGCACAGATACGCAGTATTTT.